A single sample is the source of the 14 T cell receptor beta chains below, sequenced in a study of OX40 agonist ivuxolimab in advanced cancers. Some clones are missing from TCRdb's copy, which holds only in-frame ones; the method was immunoSEQ multiplex PCR. Here the sample spans about 110,000 clones, approximately 90% being singletons. This sample comprised CD4+ or CD8+ T cells sorted from blood, obtained in a trial of the OX40 agonist ivuxolimab. These receptors were collected from an adult with an advanced solid tumor such as melanoma, head and neck, liver or kidney cancer.

The chain has TRBV5-1 and TRBJ2-7; 7 bases fit TRBD1. CDR1 and CDR2 (germline): SGHRS, YFSETQ. The CDR3 totals 14 residues. The ends lost 6 bases at V and 6 bases at J; junction bases unmatched: 12. The CDR3: CASNSDRENFEQYF. Here the CDR3 DNA reads TGCGCCAGCAATTCAGACAGGGAGAATTTCGAGCAGTACTTC.

The chain has TRBV2 and TRBJ1-3; 10 bases fit TRBD1. V dropped 4 bases and J dropped 2; count of bases not matched to a gene: 2. Germline V gives CDR1 SNHLY, CDR2 FYNNEI. The CDR3 covers 15 residues. In DNA, the CDR3 is TGTGCCAGCAGTGGACAGGGGGCCCCTGGAAACACCATATATTTT. Its protein product is CASSGQGAPGNTIYF.

This clone was counted a few times. V gene TRBV15 combines with J gene TRBJ2-1; TRBD2 matches at 14 bases. Germline trimming cut 1 base from V and 9 bases from J; bases unmatched to any gene: 8. CDR3 length: 17 amino acids. CDR1 is LNHNV, CDR2 YYDKDF, per germline (reference sequence). The CDR3 reads CATSRGGTSGSDVEQFF. The CDR3 DNA reads TGTGCCACCAGCAGAGGGGGGACTAGCGGGAGCGACGTTGAGCAGTTCTTC.

This chain joins TRBV6-4 and TRBJ1-1; no reliable D call. Per the germline V gene, CDR1 is MRHNA and CDR2 is SNTAGT. V gave up 2 bases and J gave up 1 base, with 8 bases separating them. This CDR3 contains 14 residues. CDR3 sequence: CASSDGRRNTEAFF. The CDR3 region has the DNA TGTGCCAGCAGTGACGGGCGGAGGAACACTGAAGCTTTCTTT.

V and J are TRBV6-5 and TRBJ1-5, with 10 bases that match TRBD1. The CDR3 extends over 15 amino acids. V lost 4 bases, J lost 1 base, and 1 base stayed unmatched. Germline lookup yields CDR1 MNHEY and CDR2 SVGAGI. CDR3 amino acids: CASSSGQGSNQPQHF. The CDR3, as DNA: TGTGCCAGCAGTTCGGGACAGGGGAGCAATCAGCCCCAGCATTTT.

The chain couples TRBV11-3 to TRBJ2-3, with 9 bases fitting TRBD2. CDR3 length equals 15 residues. V was pared by 5 bases and J by 5 bases, with 8 bases of the junction left unmatched. CDR1 and CDR2 (germline): SGHNT, YENEEA. In nucleotides, the CDR3 is TGTGCCAGCAGCACCCGGACTAGCGTGGGAGATACGCAGTATTTT. This translates into CASSTRTSVGDTQYF. The full variable domain, its missing parts supplied by reference TRBV11-3 and TRBJ2-3, is EAGVVQSPRYKIIEKKQPVAFWCNPISGHNTLYWYLQNLGQGPELLIRYENEEAVDDSQLPKDRFSAERLKGVDSTLKIQPAELGDSAVYLCASSTRTSVGDTQYFGPGTRLTVL.

The chain couples TRBV11-2 to TRBJ2-7, with D uncertain. V gave up 4 bases and J gave up 0 bases, with 13 bases separating them. The germline V gene encodes CDR1 SGHAT and CDR2 FQNNGV. The CDR3 extends over 15 amino acids. CDR3 DNA sequence: TGTGCCAGCAGCTCCCGGCAGCATGGCTCCTACGAGCAGTACTTC. Its protein product is CASSSRQHGSYEQYF.

The chain couples TRBV7-9 to TRBJ1-1; 9 bases line up with TRBD1. This CDR3 is built from 14 residues. The germline V gene has CDR1 SEHNR and CDR2 FQNEAQ (reference sequence). J lost 1 base, V lost 5 bases, and 2 bases had no gene match. This chain's CDR3 is CASSAGQGNTEAFF. The CDR3 nucleotides are TGTGCCAGCAGCGCGGGACAGGGGAACACTGAAGCTTTCTTT.

J is TRBJ1-6 and V is TRBV4-1; the D gene is possibly TRBD1 (6 bases). Per the germline V gene, CDR1 is MGHRA and CDR2 is YSYEKL. The germline V and J ends were trimmed by 4 bases and 0 bases, with 16 bases remaining between them. The CDR3 is 18 amino acids. In nucleotides, the CDR3 is TGCGCCAGCAGCCGCTCACTAACAGGGAGCTCCTATAATTCACCCCTCCACTTT. Its protein is CASSRSLTGSSYNSPLHF.

The sample holds one count of this clone. This chain uses TRBV11-3 with TRBJ2-5, with TRBD2 matching 12 bases. This CDR3 region has 17 residues. Germline V gene data show CDR1 as SGHNT and CDR2 as YENEEA. Unmatched junction bases numbered 8, after V lost 1 base and J lost 5 bases. This CDR3 is CASSLGTSGNSLETQYF. In nucleotides, the CDR3 is TGTGCCAGCAGCTTAGGGACTAGCGGGAACTCCCTCGAGACCCAGTACTTC.

CDR3 bases: TGTGCCAGCAAAGCGGGGGGACCGATAGATACGCAGTATTTT. This translates into CASKAGGPIDTQYF. The chain employs TRBV2 and TRBJ2-3; TRBD2 matches 9 bases. The CDR3 is 14 amino acids. Germline V gives CDR1 SNHLY, CDR2 FYNNEI. The V segment lost 7 bases and the J segment 5 bases; nucleotides outside the gene matches: 7.

The DNA for the CDR3 is TGTGCCAGCAGTTACTCTTTTGTGAGGGTCTACGAGCAGTACTTC. Its translation: CASSYSFVRVYEQYF. The chain joins TRBV6-5 to TRBJ2-7; tentative D call: TRBD2 (5 bases). Germline CDR1 reads MNHEY; CDR2 reads SVGAGI. CDR3 length equals 15 residues. V was trimmed by 0 bases and J by 3 bases, leaving 12 bases between them.

The CDR3 is CASSAGDSYNEQFF. CDR3 coding DNA: TGCGCCAGCAGCGCTGGGGACAGCTACAATGAGCAGTTCTTC. This chain links TRBV5-1 with TRBJ2-1, with 7 bases aligning to TRBD1. After removal of 4 bases from V and 3 bases from J, the junction contained 4 bases not matched to a gene. The CDR3 length is 14 residues. CDR1 SGHRS and CDR2 YFSETQ come from the germline V gene.

The chain recombines TRBV30 with TRBJ1-2, with a possible D match to TRBD1 (6 bases). This CDR3 has 13 amino acids. Germline V gene sequence: CDR1 GTSNPN, CDR2 SVGIG (reference sequence). The germline V and J ends were trimmed by 4 bases and 2 bases, with 11 bases remaining between them. CDR3 residues: CAWIPGTNYGYTF. The CDR3 DNA is TGTGCCTGGATCCCCGGGACAAACTATGGCTACACCTTC.